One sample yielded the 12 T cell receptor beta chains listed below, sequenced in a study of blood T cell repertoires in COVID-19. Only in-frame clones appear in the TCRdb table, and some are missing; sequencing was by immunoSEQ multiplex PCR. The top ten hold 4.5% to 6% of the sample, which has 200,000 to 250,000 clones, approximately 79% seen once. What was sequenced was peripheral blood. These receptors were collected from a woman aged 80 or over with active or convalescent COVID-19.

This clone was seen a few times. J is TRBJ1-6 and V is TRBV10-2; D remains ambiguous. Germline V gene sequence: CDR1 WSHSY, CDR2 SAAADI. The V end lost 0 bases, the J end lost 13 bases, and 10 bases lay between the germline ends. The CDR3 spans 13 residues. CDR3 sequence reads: CASSESKGGPLHF. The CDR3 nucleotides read TGCGCCAGCAGTGAGTCAAAGGGAGGGCCCCTCCACTTT.

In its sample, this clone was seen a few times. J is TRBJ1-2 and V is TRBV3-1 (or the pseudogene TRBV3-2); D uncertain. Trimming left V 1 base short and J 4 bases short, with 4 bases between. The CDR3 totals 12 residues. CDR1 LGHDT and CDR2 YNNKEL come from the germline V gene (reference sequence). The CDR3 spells CASSQALYGYTF. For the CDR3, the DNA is TGTGCCAGCAGCCAAGCTCTCTATGGCTACACCTTC.

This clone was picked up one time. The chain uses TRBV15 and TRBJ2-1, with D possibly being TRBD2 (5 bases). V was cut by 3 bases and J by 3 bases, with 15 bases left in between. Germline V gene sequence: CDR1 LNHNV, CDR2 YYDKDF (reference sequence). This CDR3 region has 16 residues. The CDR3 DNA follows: TGTGCCACCAGCAGGACCCTAGCCCCTAACTACAATGAGCAGTTCTTC. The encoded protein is CATSRTLAPNYNEQFF.

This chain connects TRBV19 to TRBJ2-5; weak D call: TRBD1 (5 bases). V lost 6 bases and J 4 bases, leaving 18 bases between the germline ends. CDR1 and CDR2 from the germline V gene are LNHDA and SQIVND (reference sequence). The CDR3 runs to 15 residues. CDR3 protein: CASSTVPQGGETQYF. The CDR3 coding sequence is TGTGCCAGTAGCACTGTCCCTCAGGGTGGAGAGACCCAGTACTTC.

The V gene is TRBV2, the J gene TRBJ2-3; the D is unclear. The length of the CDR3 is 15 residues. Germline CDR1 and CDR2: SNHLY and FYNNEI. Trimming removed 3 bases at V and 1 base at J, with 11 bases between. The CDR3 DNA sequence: TGTGCCAGCAGTGACCAGAGCGAAGGCACAGATACGCAGTATTTT. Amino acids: CASSDQSEGTDTQYF.

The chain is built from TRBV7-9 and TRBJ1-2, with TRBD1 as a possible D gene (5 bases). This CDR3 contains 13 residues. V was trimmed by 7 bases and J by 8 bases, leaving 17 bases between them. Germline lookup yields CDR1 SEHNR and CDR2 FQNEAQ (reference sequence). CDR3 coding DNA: TGTGCCAGCATCAACACCGGGGGTGGGGGCTACACCTTC. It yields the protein CASINTGGGGYTF.

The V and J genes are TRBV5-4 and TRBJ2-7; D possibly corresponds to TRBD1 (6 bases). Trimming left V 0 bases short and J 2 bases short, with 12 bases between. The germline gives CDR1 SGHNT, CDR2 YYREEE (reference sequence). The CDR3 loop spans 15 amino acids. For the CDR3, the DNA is TGTGCCAGCAGCTTGGCTCGGACAGAGACCTACGAGCAGTACTTC. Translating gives CASSLARTETYEQYF.

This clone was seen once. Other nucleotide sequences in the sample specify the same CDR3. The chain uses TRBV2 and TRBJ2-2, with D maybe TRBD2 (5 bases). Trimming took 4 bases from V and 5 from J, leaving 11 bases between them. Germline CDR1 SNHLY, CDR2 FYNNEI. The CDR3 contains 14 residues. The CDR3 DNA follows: TGTGCCAGCAGTGTGACTAAGAATACCGGGGAGCTGTTTTTT. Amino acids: CASSVTKNTGELFF.

CDR3 amino acids: CASSVDISLSGNTIYF. CDR3 in DNA: TGTGCCAGCAGTGTTGACATTTCCCTCTCTGGAAACACCATATATTTT. The V call is TRBV2, the J call TRBJ1-3, with unresolved D. The CDR3 contains 16 residues. Germline assignment: CDR1 SNHLY and CDR2 FYNNEI. V lost 4 bases and J 0 bases, leaving 13 bases between the germline ends.

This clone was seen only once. CDR3 nucleotides: TGCAGCGTTGTGGGACAGGGGTCGAACACTGAAGCTTTCTTT. Translation gives CSVVGQGSNTEAFF. This rearrangement joins TRBV29-1 to TRBJ1-1; 10 bases map to TRBD1. CDR1 and CDR2 from the germline V gene are SQVTM and ANQGSEA. This CDR3 is built from 14 residues. Unmatched junction bases numbered 3, after V lost 4 bases and J lost 1 base.

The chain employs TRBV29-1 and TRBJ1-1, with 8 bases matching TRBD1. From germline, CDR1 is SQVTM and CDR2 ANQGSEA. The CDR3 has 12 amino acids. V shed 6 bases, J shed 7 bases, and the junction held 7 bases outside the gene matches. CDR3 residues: CSVDEGQVEAFF. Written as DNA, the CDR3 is TGCAGCGTAGATGAGGGACAGGTTGAAGCTTTCTTT.

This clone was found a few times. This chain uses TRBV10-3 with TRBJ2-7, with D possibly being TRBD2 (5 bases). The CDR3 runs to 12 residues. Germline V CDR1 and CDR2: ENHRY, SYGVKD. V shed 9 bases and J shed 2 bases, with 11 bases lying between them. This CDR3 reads CAIYSGTYEQYF. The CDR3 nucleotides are TGTGCCATTTACTCGGGGACCTACGAGCAGTACTTC.